This TCR beta chain originates from a study of blood T cell repertoires in COVID-19. Study-level background: The study drew acute and convalescent COVID-19 samples from the United States, Italy and Spain. In each case, the material was cDNA or gDNA derived from T cells, B-cell-depleted T cells, or PBMCs.

Original data processing: Cell counts per sample came from amplifying reference gene primers. The method was immunoSEQ multiplex PCR; TCRdb's version includes in-frame clones alone and lacks a portion of them. V, J and clone size reflect that table, while D and trimming were determined from the DNA. Of about 290,000 clones listed, roughly 89% were seen once; the top ten hold roughly 4.8%. From germline, CDR1 is SGHNT and CDR2 YYREEE (reference sequence). The CDR3 runs 16 residues. Trimming left V 3 bases short and J 4 bases short, with 18 bases between. The sequence came from a man aged 40-49 years with acute or convalescent COVID-19. Sample: peripheral blood. This sequence joins TRBV5-4 and TRBJ2-3; D is undetermined. The CDR3 coding sequence is TGTGCCAGCAGCTCGAAAGAGGAAGGCTGGGCAGATACGCAGTATTTT. Translating gives CASSSKEEGWADTQYF. Full variable domain (outside the CDR3, taken from reference TRBV5-4 and TRBJ2-3): ETGVTQSPTHLIKTRGQQVTLRCSSQSGHNTVSWYQQALGQGPQFIFQYYREEENGRGNFPPRFSGLQFPNYSSELNVNALELDDSALYLCASSSKEEGWADTQYFGPGTRLTVL.